This is a list of T cell receptor beta chains from one sample in a study of OX40 agonist ivuxolimab in advanced cancers. TCRdb's copy holds only in-frame clones and misses some; the assay was immunoSEQ multiplex PCR. The sample includes 52,000 or so clones, 70% to 85% of them seen just once. Sequencing used CD4+ or CD8+ T cells sorted from blood, obtained in a trial of the OX40 agonist ivuxolimab. The origin of the receptors is an adult with an advanced solid tumor such as melanoma, head and neck, liver or kidney cancer. Both conserved end residues are part of each CDR3. D genes are given only for firm matches. Not every row has a clone size; where given, it reads once, few, many or a size class.

abundance | j_gene | v_gene | d_gene | CDR3aa | CDR3nt
. | TRBJ2-7 | TRBV7-2 | TRBD2 | CASSFGTSGGHEQYF | TGTGCCAGCAGCTTTGGGACTAGCGGGGGCCACGAGCAGTACTTC
. | TRBJ1-2 | TRBV6-5 | . | CASSGGRSGGYTF | TGTGCCAGCAGCGGGGGACGTTCAGGGGGCTACACCTTC
. | TRBJ2-7 | TRBV5-1 | . | CASSLVQGGSEQYF | TGCGCCAGCAGCTTGGTACAGGGGGGGTCCGAGCAGTACTTC
. | TRBJ2-2 | TRBV30 | . | CAWSVGQNTGELFF | TGTGCCTGGAGTGTGGGACAGAACACCGGGGAGCTGTTTTTT
. | TRBJ1-5 | TRBV5-6 | . | CASHRAGAGNQPQHF | TGTGCCAGCCATCGGGCCGGAGCAGGGAATCAGCCCCAGCATTTT
once | TRBJ2-1 | TRBV7-2 | TRBD2 | CASSPKTSGSNEQFF | TGTGCCAGCAGCCCTAAGACTAGCGGGAGTAATGAGCAGTTCTTC
. | TRBJ2-7 | TRBV27 | TRBD2 | CASSHGTPTLGLAGGSYEQYF | TGTGCCAGCAGTCATGGGACGCCAACCCTTGGACTAGCGGGAGGTTCTTACGAGCAGTACTTC
. | TRBJ1-1 | TRBV19 | . | CASTTGRGVVAEAFF | TGTGCCAGTACCACCGGGAGAGGGGTTGTGGCTGAAGCTTTCTTT
. | TRBJ1-1 | TRBV6-6 | . | CASSYQGWSEAFF | TGTGCCAGCAGTTACCAGGGATGGTCTGAAGCTTTCTTT
. | TRBJ2-2 | TRBV25-1 | . | CASSSTGGLRAGELFF | TGTGCCAGCAGTAGCACGGGGGGCCTGCGGGCCGGGGAGCTGTTTTTT
. | TRBJ2-1 | TRBV5-1 | . | CASRQLRGGSYNEQFF | TGCGCCAGCAGGCAACTCAGGGGAGGGTCCTACAATGAGCAGTTCTTC
. | TRBJ2-1 | TRBV6-9 | . | CASSYGGPLTNEQFF | TGTGCCAGCAGTTACGGCGGGCCATTGACCAATGAGCAGTTCTTC
. | TRBJ2-5 | TRBV7-2 | . | CASSSKQDYKYF | TGTGCCAGCAGCTCAAAGCAGGACTATAAGTACTTC
. | TRBJ2-7 | TRBV29-1 | . | CSVEDPNTPYEQYF | TGCAGCGTTGAAGACCCCAATACTCCCTACGAGCAGTACTTC
. | TRBJ2-1 | TRBV5-4 | TRBD2 | CASSLSAGGYNEQFF | TGTGCCAGCAGCTTGTCAGCGGGAGGTTACAATGAGCAGTTCTTC
. | TRBJ1-1 | TRBV10-3 | . | CAIRDLRGGGTEAFF | TGTGCCATCAGGGACCTGCGGGGCGGGGGCACTGAAGCTTTCTTT
once | TRBJ2-7 | TRBV7-2 | TRBD2 | CASSLSSGSYEQYF | TGTGCCAGCAGCTTAAGTAGCGGGAGCTACGAGCAGTACTTC
. | TRBJ2-2 | TRBV28 | . | CASSNRGGLNTGELFF | TGTGCCAGCAGCAACAGGGGGGGACTAAACACCGGGGAGCTGTTTTTT
. | TRBJ2-3 | TRBV9 | TRBD2 | CASSPRLAGGNTQYF | TGTGCCAGCAGCCCAAGACTAGCGGGAGGGAATACGCAGTATTTT
. | TRBJ2-3 | TRBV7-9 | TRBD2 | CASSVLAGRDTQYF | TGTGCCAGCAGCGTATTAGCGGGGCGAGATACGCAGTATTTT
. | TRBJ1-2 | TRBV4-1 | . | CASSQGMYRLDGYTF | TGCGCCAGCAGCCAAGGGATGTATAGGCTAGATGGCTACACCTTC
. | TRBJ1-2 | TRBV7-2 | TRBD1 | CASSLALGHRGADYGYTF | TGTGCCAGCAGCTTAGCGTTGGGGCACAGGGGCGCGGACTATGGCTACACCTTC
. | TRBJ1-1 | TRBV7-7 | . | CASSLTNTEAFF | TGTGCCAGCAGCTTAACGAACACTGAAGCTTTCTTT
. | TRBJ1-2 | TRBV6-6 | . | CASSYSAEANYGYTF | TGTGCCAGCAGTTACTCGGCCGAAGCTAACTATGGCTACACCTTC
. | TRBJ2-7 | TRBV15 | TRBD1 | CATSRDPTGGEQYF | TGTGCCACCAGCAGAGATCCCACAGGGGGCGAGCAGTACTTC
. | TRBJ1-4 | TRBV27 | . | CASSLLQGSGEKLFF | TGTGCCAGCAGTTTACTCCAAGGGAGTGGGGAAAAACTGTTTTTT
. | TRBJ2-3 | TRBV5-5 | . | CASSLIPRVTSTDTQYF | TGTGCCAGCAGCTTGATCCCACGCGTCACTAGCACAGATACGCAGTATTTT
few | TRBJ1-2 | TRBV6-1 | TRBD1 | CASRRQGGYGYTF | TGTGCCAGCAGAAGACAGGGGGGCTATGGCTACACCTTC
. | TRBJ2-7 | TRBV5-1 | . | CASSLLQGRGEQYF | TGCGCCAGCAGCTTGTTACAGGGAAGGGGCGAGCAGTACTTC
. | TRBJ1-2 | TRBV29-1 | . | CSTMLTDYGYTF | TGCAGCACAATGCTCACGGACTATGGCTACACCTTC
. | TRBJ2-5 | TRBV6-5 | . | CASSPSRLVPETQYF | TGTGCCAGCAGTCCCAGCCGACTAGTGCCAGAGACCCAGTACTTC
. | TRBJ1-5 | TRBV21-1 | . | CASSSPGAYYVSNQPQHF | TGTGCCAGCAGCAGCCCGGGGGCCTATTATGTAAGCAATCAGCCCCAGCATTTT
. | TRBJ1-1 | TRBV18 | . | CASSPSITGREAFF | TGTGCCAGCTCACCAAGCATAACGGGACGCGAAGCTTTCTTT
once | TRBJ1-3 | TRBV2 | . | CASSERGYGNTIYF | TGTGCCAGCAGTGAACGAGGATATGGAAACACCATATATTTT
. | TRBJ1-1 | TRBV5-4 | . | CASSQDLRTDKAFF | TGCGCCAGCAGCCAAGATCTGAGGACTGATAAAGCTTTCTTT
. | TRBJ1-3 | TRBV6-4 | . | CASSADSSGNTIYF | TGTGCCAGCAGTGCCGACAGCTCTGGAAACACCATATATTTT
. | TRBJ1-5 | TRBV5-1 | . | CASSLGDGQPQHF | TGCGCCAGCAGCTTGGGGGACGGTCAGCCCCAGCATTTT
few | TRBJ2-3 | TRBV9 | . | CASSVVGDSTDTQYF | TGTGCCAGCAGCGTGGTCGGGGACAGCACAGATACGCAGTATTTT
. | TRBJ1-2 | TRBV5-4 | . | CASSPVGGMGYGYTF | TGTGCCAGCAGCCCTGTAGGAGGGATGGGCTATGGCTACACCTTC
once | TRBJ2-7 | TRBV29-1 | . | CSVVVRAGYEQYF | TGCAGCGTTGTGGTCAGGGCAGGGTACGAGCAGTACTTC
. | TRBJ2-2 | TRBV30 | . | CALGERPGWTGELFF | TGTGCCCTGGGGGAGCGCCCAGGTTGGACCGGGGAGCTGTTTTTT
. | TRBJ1-3 | TRBV6-5 | TRBD1 | CASSPGTGRNTIYF | TGTGCCAGCAGTCCCGGGACAGGGAGAAACACCATATATTTT
. | TRBJ2-7 | TRBV5-1 | TRBD2 | CASSGAGNYEQYF | TGCGCCAGCTCAGGAGCGGGGAACTACGAGCAGTACTTC
. | TRBJ1-2 | TRBV6-5 | . | CASSPGNYGYTF | TGTGCCAGCAGTCCCGGGAACTATGGCTACACCTTC
. | TRBJ1-6 | TRBV6-6 | . | CASRDLGKPLHF | TGTGCCAGCAGGGATCTGGGTAAACCCCTCCACTTT
. | TRBJ1-6 | TRBV7-2 | . | CASSLSGVGSYNSPLHF | TGTGCCAGCAGCTTATCCGGTGTGGGCTCCTATAATTCACCCCTCCACTTT
. | TRBJ1-6 | TRBV7-2 | . | CASSLGKGARSPLHF | TGTGCCAGCAGCTTAGGTAAAGGGGCTCGTTCACCCCTCCACTTT
few | TRBJ1-5 | TRBV15 | . | CATSAGREYFQPQHF | TGTGCCACCAGCGCAGGACGGGAATATTTTCAGCCCCAGCATTTT
. | TRBJ2-7 | TRBV19 | TRBD1 | CASRPTGISEQYF | TGTGCCAGCAGACCGACAGGGATCTCCGAGCAGTACTTC
. | TRBJ1-3 | TRBV7-2 | . | CASSLTSGNTIYF | TGTGCCAGCAGCTTAACCTCTGGAAACACCATATATTTT
. | TRBJ1-1 | TRBV15 | . | CATGVGRAPGNTEAFF | TGTGCCACAGGGGTGGGCAGGGCTCCTGGGAACACTGAAGCTTTCTTT
. | TRBJ1-4 | TRBV6-6 | . | CASSSLGTGLNEKLFF | TGTGCCAGCAGTTCTTTGGGCACGGGCCTTAATGAAAAACTGTTTTTT
. | TRBJ2-1 | TRBV7-6 | TRBD2 | CASSPRTSGSFSYNEQFF | TGTGCCAGCAGCCCTCGGACTAGCGGGTCCTTCTCCTACAATGAGCAGTTCTTC